The 25 T cell receptor beta chains presented below share a single source sample, sequenced in a study of beta chain features in type 1 diabetes. Study-level findings and limits: TCRB CDR3 length was moderately but significantly reduced in all four CD4+ subsets of Type 1 diabetes patients.

No antigens are known for them. Of the isolated RNA, all was reverse transcribed, and so the sequenced material was expressed TCRB transcripts. The assay was immunoSEQ multiplex PCR, and TCRdb's table has in-frame clones only and misses some. Of roughly 350,000 clones in the sample, 8.5% to 10% were seen once. The sample consisted of central memory CD4+ T cells from blood. These TCRs come from a man aged 30 to 45 with type 1 diabetes.

This clone was observed many times. The chain recombines TRBV28 with TRBJ2-2; 9 bases line up with TRBD2. J was trimmed by 2 bases and V by 6 bases; bases with no gene match: 4. Germline CDR1 is MDHEN and CDR2 is SYDVKM. The length of the CDR3 is 15 residues. The CDR3 region has the DNA TGTGCCAGCAGCTTAGCGGGGGCAAACACCGGGGAGCTGTTTTTT. Its protein is CASSLAGANTGELFF.

The genes are TRBV11-2 and TRBJ2-3; possibly TRBD2 for D (5 bases). This CDR3 has 13 residues. Germline lookup yields CDR1 SGHAT and CDR2 FQNNGV. The V gene lost 3 bases and the J gene lost 5 bases, with 9 bases spanning the gap. The DNA for the CDR3 is TGTGCCAGCAGCTTCGAAGGAGGAGATACGCAGTATTTT. Protein sequence: CASSFEGGDTQYF.

This clone was detected a few times. This chain uses TRBV6-6 with TRBJ2-7, with 8 bases that match TRBD2. This CDR3 is built from 13 residues. Trimming cost V 8 bases and J 1 base; bases outside gene matches: 4. Germline lookup yields CDR1 MNHNY and CDR2 SVGAGI (reference sequence). In nucleotides, the CDR3 is TGTGCCAGCGTCGGGACTAGGTCCTACGAGCAGTACTTC. The encoded protein is CASVGTRSYEQYF.

This clone was seen only a few times. The J gene is TRBJ2-1, the V gene TRBV7-2; D gene unclear. V lost 3 bases and J lost 5, with 14 bases in between. The germline V gene encodes CDR1 SGHTA and CDR2 FQGNSA. The CDR3 sequence is 15 residues long. The CDR3 loop is CASSLESSGNNEQFF. The CDR3 DNA sequence: TGTGCCAGCAGCTTGGAATCGTCCGGTAACAATGAGCAGTTCTTC.

This clone turned up a few times. The gene calls are TRBV2 and TRBJ2-7, with TRBD2 matching over 8 bases. The CDR3 runs to 13 residues. The V segment lost 8 bases and the J segment 6 bases; nucleotides outside the gene matches: 9. Germline values: CDR1 SNHLY, CDR2 FYNNEI. As DNA, the CDR3 is TGTGCCAGCTACCCCAGCGGGGGCTCCGAGCAGTACTTC. Translated, it gives CASYPSGGSEQYF.

V usage is TRBV30 and J usage is TRBJ1-1, with D hard to call. CDR1 and CDR2 (germline): GTSNPN, SVGIG (reference sequence). This CDR3 contains 14 residues. The V and J ends lost 8 bases and 2 bases respectively, with 18 bases between them. The CDR3 loop reads CAVQPRFANTEAFF. The DNA of the CDR3 is TGTGCCGTCCAACCCAGGTTCGCTAACACTGAAGCTTTCTTT.

The sample holds a few counts of this clone. The rearrangement uses TRBV2 and TRBJ2-7; TRBD2 might be the D (6 bases). Trimming cost V 6 bases and J 7 bases, with 10 bases left between them. This CDR3 is built from 11 residues. Germline V gene lookup returns CDR1 SNHLY and CDR2 FYNNEI. CDR3 sequence (DNA): TGTGCCAGCAGCCCGGCGGGGGAGCAGTACTTC. Its protein is CASSPAGEQYF.

This clone was seen a few times. The chain is built from TRBV7-2 and TRBJ2-2; perhaps TRBD1 as D (6 bases). Deletions cut 4 bases from V and 6 bases from J, with 15 bases between. In germline, CDR1 is SGHTA, CDR2 FQGNSA. The CDR3 is made up of 15 amino acids. CDR3 DNA sequence: TGTGCCAGCAGCTCCCGAGCAGGGGTTGCCGGGGAGCTGTTTTTT. Encoded protein: CASSSRAGVAGELFF.

The table lists this clone with a few counts. This rearrangement joins TRBV5-1 to TRBJ2-3; TRBD1 agrees at 8 bases. This CDR3 is 15 amino acids long. The germline V gene encodes CDR1 SGHRS and CDR2 YFSETQ. J gave up 6 bases and V 1 base, and 7 bases lay outside the gene matches. The CDR3 DNA reads TGCGCCAGCAGCTTGAGGGGACAGGACTTGGATACGCAGTATTTT. Its protein is CASSLRGQDLDTQYF.

A few counts support this clone. The genes are TRBV7-6 and TRBJ1-1; D not resolved. CDR1 and CDR2 (germline): SGHVS, FNYEAQ. CDR3 length equals 13 residues. Between the trimmed V and J ends, which lost 5 bases and 0 bases, there was a span of 7 bases. This chain's CDR3 is CASSREMNTEAFF. The CDR3 DNA reads TGTGCCAGCAGCCGAGAGATGAACACTGAAGCTTTCTTT.

This clone was seen ten or more times. The chain recombines TRBV5-6 with TRBJ2-1, with unresolved D. Between the trimmed V and J ends, which lost 4 bases and 3 bases, there was a span of 14 bases. This CDR3 has 15 residues. Germline CDR1 SGHDT, CDR2 YYEEEE. DNA of the CDR3: TGTGCCAGCAGCCACAGACGATCCGTCTACAATGAGCAGTTCTTC. Translating gives CASSHRRSVYNEQFF.

The V and J genes are TRBV19 and TRBJ2-2, with 10 bases matching TRBD1. J gave up 6 bases and V 7 bases, and 5 bases lay outside the gene matches. This CDR3 contains 14 residues. CDR1 is LNHDA and CDR2 is SQIVND in the germline V gene (reference sequence). CDR3 sequence (DNA): TGTGCCAGTACTACGGACAGGGGGGCCGGGGAGCTGTTTTTT. It encodes CASTTDRGAGELFF.

J is TRBJ1-1 and V is TRBV7-9; D is unresolved. V was cut by 0 bases and J by 9 bases, with 14 bases left in between. CDR1 SEHNR and CDR2 FQNEAQ come from the germline V gene (reference sequence). The CDR3 loop spans 14 amino acids. CDR3 in amino acids: CASSLAPEAGQAFF. For the CDR3, the DNA is TGTGCCAGCAGCTTAGCGCCGGAGGCCGGACAAGCTTTCTTT. Based on the CDR3 plus reference TRBV7-9 and TRBJ1-1, the full variable domain is DTGVSQNPRHKITKRGQNVTFRCDPISEHNRLYWYRQTLGQGPEFLTYFQNEAQLEKSRLLSDRFSAERPKGSFSTLEIQRTEQGDSAMYLCASSLAPEAGQAFFGQGTRLTVV.

This clone appeared a few times. J is TRBJ2-7 and V is TRBV5-6; maybe TRBD1 (6 bases). The length of the CDR3 is 12 residues. Germline V CDR1 and CDR2: SGHDT, YYEEEE. Trimming removed 3 bases at V and 3 bases at J, with 7 bases between. For the CDR3, the DNA is TGTGCCAGCAGCTCGACAGGCTACGAGCAGTACTTC. Protein sequence: CASSSTGYEQYF.

This chain links TRBV7-3 with TRBJ1-5, with TRBD1 as a possible D gene (5 bases). V gave up 5 bases and J gave up 2 bases, with 16 bases separating them. CDR1 is SGHTA and CDR2 is FQGTGA in the germline V gene. The CDR3 runs 16 residues. This chain's CDR3 is CASSPGGQGRNQPQHF. CDR3 nucleotide sequence: TGTGCCAGCAGCCCTGGGGGTCAGGGACGCAATCAGCCCCAGCATTTT.

The chain couples TRBV28 to TRBJ2-1; D gene unclear. Trimming stripped 5 bases from V and 0 bases from J, with 8 bases between. CDR1 is MDHEN and CDR2 is SYDVKM in the germline V gene. This CDR3 contains 14 residues. The CDR3: CASSPASSYNEQFF. The CDR3 DNA is TGTGCCAGCAGTCCGGCTAGCTCCTACAATGAGCAGTTCTTC.

Only a few counts were recorded for this clone. The V call is TRBV29-1, the J call TRBJ2-3, with 10 nucleotides matching TRBD2. The trim removed 5 bases at V and 5 bases at J, leaving 7 bases unmatched. Germline loops: CDR1 SQVTM, CDR2 ANQGSEA. The length of the CDR3 is 14 residues. The CDR3: CSVRTSGEGDTQYF. In DNA, the CDR3 is TGCAGCGTTCGGACTAGCGGAGAGGGAGATACGCAGTATTTT.

This clone was detected only a few times. V gene TRBV15 combines with J gene TRBJ1-2; D uncertain. The germline V gene encodes CDR1 LNHNV and CDR2 YYDKDF (reference sequence). V was trimmed by 4 bases and J by 7 bases, leaving 16 bases between them. The CDR3 runs 14 residues. CDR3 sequence (DNA): TGTGCCACCAGCATCTCCCGTACGAAGGGTGGCTACACCTTC. Its protein is CATSISRTKGGYTF. Filled out from reference TRBV15 and TRBJ1-2, the complete variable domain reads DAMVIQNPRYQVTQFGKPVTLSCSQTLNHNVMYWYQQKSSQAPKLLFHYYDKDFNNEADTPDNFQSRRPNTSFCFLDIRSPGLGDTAMYLCATSISRTKGGYTFGSGTRLTVV.

This clone showed up just a few times. The chain couples TRBV5-6 to TRBJ1-5; no definite D call. This CDR3 region has 12 residues. Trimming took off 4 bases at V and 9 bases at J, with 11 bases between the two ends. Germline V gene data show CDR1 as SGHDT and CDR2 as YYEEEE. The CDR3 loop is CASSLGPGPQHF. CDR3 bases: TGTGCCAGCAGCCTCGGCCCGGGGCCCCAGCATTTT.

This clone was seen more than once but under ten times. The gene calls are TRBV7-9 and TRBJ1-4, with 9 bases identical to TRBD1. Trimming removed 5 bases from V and 7 bases from J; junction bases left unmatched: 5. Germline values: CDR1 SEHNR, CDR2 FQNEAQ (reference sequence). The length of the CDR3 is 14 residues. In nucleotides, the CDR3 is TGTGCCAGCAGCACAGGGGGCGCGGGTGAAAAACTGTTTTTT. Its protein product is CASSTGGAGEKLFF.

The chain employs TRBV27 and TRBJ2-1, with 9 positions matching TRBD1. This CDR3 has 15 amino acids. V gave up 2 bases and J gave up 6 bases; unmatched junction bases: 5. Germline lookup yields CDR1 MNHEY and CDR2 SMNVEV (reference sequence). The CDR3 protein is CASSLDGTGLNEQFF. CDR3 DNA sequence: TGTGCCAGCAGTTTAGATGGGACAGGGCTCAATGAGCAGTTCTTC.

This clone was seen a handful of times. The chain is built from TRBV6-6 and TRBJ1-5; 11 bases map to TRBD1. Germline CDR1 MNHNY, CDR2 SVGAGI (reference sequence). The V gene end was trimmed by 7 bases and the J gene end by 6 bases; junction bases not matched to a gene: 8. This CDR3 contains 15 residues. DNA of the CDR3: TGTGCCAGCAAGCTCGGACAGGGGGCGACTCAGCCCCAGCATTTT. Protein product: CASKLGQGATQPQHF.

This clone was counted a few times. The chain joins TRBV7-2 to TRBJ2-5; D might be TRBD1 (6 bases). V was clipped by 5 bases and J by 3 bases, with 10 bases between them. CDR3 length: 13 amino acids. Looked up from germline, CDR1 is SGHTA and CDR2 is FQGNSA. The CDR3 nucleotides read TGTGCCAGCAGCGGGGACATCAAAGAGACCCAGTACTTC. Translating gives CASSGDIKETQYF. Drawing the rest from reference TRBV7-2 and TRBJ2-5, the complete variable domain is GAGVSQSPSNKVTEKGKDVELRCDPISGHTALYWYRQSLGQGLEFLIYFQGNSAPDKSGLPSDRFSAERTGGSVSTLTIQRTQQEDSAVYLCASSGDIKETQYFGPGTRLLVL.

About this clone itself: The sample carries other DNA sequences with the same CDR3. The genes are TRBV5-1 and TRBJ2-1; 11 bases fit TRBD2. CDR1 is SGHRS and CDR2 is YFSETQ in the germline V gene. V shed 4 bases, J shed 5 bases, and the junction held 5 bases outside the gene matches. The CDR3 has 15 amino acids. The CDR3 sequence is CASSLMTSGDNEQFF. The CDR3 DNA sequence: TGCGCCAGCAGCCTGATGACTAGCGGGGACAATGAGCAGTTCTTC.

The chain has TRBV5-6 and TRBJ2-3; 9 bases match TRBD2. The length of the CDR3 is 16 residues. Trimming cost V 6 bases and J 4 bases; bases outside gene matches: 12. Germline-derived CDR1 and CDR2 are SGHDT and YYEEEE. DNA of the CDR3: TGTGCCAGCACCAAAAGCGGGCGGGGGGGCCCAGATACGCAGTATTTT. As protein: CASTKSGRGGPDTQYF.